Each of the 5 T cell receptor beta chains below was sequenced from the same sample in a study of OX40 agonist ivuxolimab in advanced cancers. Only in-frame clones appear in the TCRdb table, and some are missing; sequencing was by immunoSEQ multiplex PCR. The sample includes some 43,000 clones, 88% of them seen just once. Specimen: CD4+ or CD8+ T cells sorted from blood, collected in a trial of the OX40 agonist ivuxolimab. The receptors originated from an adult with an advanced solid tumor such as melanoma, head and neck, liver or kidney cancer.

The gene calls are TRBV11-2 and TRBJ2-2; 12 bases match TRBD2. This CDR3 contains 16 residues. Germline-derived CDR1 and CDR2 are SGHAT and FQNNGV. The ends lost 7 bases at V and 3 bases at J; junction bases unmatched: 6. CDR3 sequence: CASKTSGSGDTGELFF. The CDR3 DNA follows: TGTGCCAGCAAGACTAGCGGGAGTGGGGACACCGGGGAGCTGTTTTTT.

The J gene is TRBJ2-3, the V gene TRBV19; perhaps TRBD2 as D (6 bases). Germline V gene sequence: CDR1 LNHDA, CDR2 SQIVND (reference sequence). This CDR3 has 15 amino acids. V was trimmed by 7 bases and J by 2 bases, leaving 16 bases between them. The CDR3 DNA sequence: TGTGCCAGTAACATTCCCGGGGGACCCACAGATACGCAGTATTTT. This sequence encodes CASNIPGGPTDTQYF. Looking up the rest from reference TRBV19 and TRBJ2-3 gives the full variable domain: DGGITQSPKYLFRKEGQNVTLSCEQNLNHDAMYWYRQDPGQGLRLIYYSQIVNDFQKGDIAEGYSVSREKKESFPLTVTSAQKNPTAFYLCASNIPGGPTDTQYFGPGTRLTVL.

This clone showed up just a few times. This chain connects TRBV30 to TRBJ2-3; TRBD2 matches 14 bases. Germline CDR1 is GTSNPN and CDR2 is SVGIG (reference sequence). V shed 4 bases and J 4 bases; nucleotides not matched to a gene: 10. The CDR3 is 17 amino acids. The CDR3 bases are TGTGCCTGGACCACCGGGACTAGCGGGAGCGGGGCAGATACGCAGTATTTT. It translates to CAWTTGTSGSGADTQYF.

This clone came up once. The chain joins TRBV7-3 to TRBJ1-6; 8 bases line up with TRBD1. The CDR3 loop spans 15 amino acids. Trimming took 0 bases from V and 11 from J; bases not matched to a gene: 6. Germline loops: CDR1 SGHTA, CDR2 FQGTGA. DNA of the CDR3: TGTGCCAGCAGCTTAACGGACAGGGCGGATCCACCCCTCCACTTT. Translating gives CASSLTDRADPPLHF.

The V and J genes are TRBV28 and TRBJ2-7, with 9 bases that match TRBD2. V gave up 5 bases and J gave up 2 bases; unmatched junction bases: 10. The CDR3 contains 16 residues. In germline, CDR1 is MDHEN, CDR2 SYDVKM. CDR3 region: CASSPPRLAGTYEQYF. CDR3 DNA: TGTGCCAGCAGTCCGCCTCGTCTAGCGGGGACCTACGAGCAGTACTTC.